A selection of T cell receptor beta chains follows, all from one sample in a study of blood T cell repertoires in COVID-19. Produced via immunoSEQ multiplex PCR; TCRdb's table is partial and in-frame only. The profile shows hundreds of thousands of clones, approximately 88% of them singletons. Input material: peripheral blood. These receptors all stem from a woman aged 45-60 years with COVID-19, enrolled during active disease. Each CDR3 is given with its conserved first and last residue. Fields, in order: clone size, V gene, D gene, J gene, CDR3 DNA, CDR3 protein. The D gene is left open where the match is weak. Only some rows state a clone size, as once, few, many or a class for expanded clones.

>.|TRBV19|TRBD1|TRBJ1-1
TGTGCCAGTAGGCCGACAGGGAGGTTTGTGAACACTGAAGCTTTCTTT
CASRPTGRFVNTEAFF
>few|TRBV30|.|TRBJ1-1
TGTGCCTGGAGTGTGGCGCGGGGAGAGGCTTTCTTT
CAWSVARGEAFF
>.|TRBV6-2/TRBV6-3|TRBD2|TRBJ2-1
TGTGCCAGCAGTTCCCAACTAGCGGGGGGTTCATACAATGAGCAGTTCTTC
CASSSQLAGGSYNEQFF
>.|TRBV18|TRBD1|TRBJ2-6
TGTGCCAGCTCATCGACAGGGGCAGGGGCCAACGTCCTGACTTTC
CASSSTGAGANVLTF
>.|TRBV4-2|.|TRBJ2-7
TGTGCCAGCAGCCAAGAGCTAGGTGCCTCCTACGAGCAGTACTTC
CASSQELGASYEQYF
>.|TRBV10-1|TRBD2|TRBJ2-3
TGCGCCAGCAGTGAGTCGATTACTAGCGGGGGGGCAGATACGCAGTATTTT
CASSESITSGGADTQYF
>.|TRBV7-8|.|TRBJ2-1
TGTGCCAGCAGCGCCCAGCCCCGGGTCAATGAGCAGTTCTTC
CASSAQPRVNEQFF
>.|TRBV5-1|.|TRBJ1-2
TGCGCCAGCAGCTTGGCCACGACAGGCGATGGCTACACCTTC
CASSLATTGDGYTF
>.|TRBV9|.|TRBJ2-2
TGTGCCAGCAGCGTCGGTGGGGGGATCACCGGGGAGCTGTTTTTT
CASSVGGGITGELFF
>.|TRBV7-7|.|TRBJ1-5
TGTGCCAGCAGCCCGGGGGAGAATCAGCCCCAGCATTTT
CASSPGENQPQHF
>.|TRBV29-1|TRBD2|TRBJ2-3
TGCAGCGTTGAAGGGTTGACTAGCGGGGGCACAGATACGCAGTATTTT
CSVEGLTSGGTDTQYF
>.|TRBV2|TRBD2|TRBJ2-2
TGTGCCAGCAGGGAGACTAGCGGGGGGGCTGGCGGGGAGCTGTTTTTT
CASRETSGGAGGELFF
>.|TRBV7-9|TRBD1|TRBJ2-5
TGTGCCAGCAGCTTAGCGACAGGGGCGGCAGAGACCCAGTACTTC
CASSLATGAAETQYF
>.|TRBV6-5|TRBD1|TRBJ2-1
TGTGCCAGCAGGGCGCAGGGGGTTCTCTACAATGAGCAGTTCTTC
CASRAQGVLYNEQFF
>.|TRBV11-2|.|TRBJ1-5
TGTGCCAGCAGCTTATTAAGCAATCAGCCCCAGCATTTT
CASSLLSNQPQHF
>.|TRBV24-1|TRBD2|TRBJ2-1
TGTGCCACCAGTGATCCGGCCTTAGCGGGGGGGGATGAGCAGTTCTTC
CATSDPALAGGDEQFF
>.|TRBV7-9|.|TRBJ2-3
TGTGCCAGCAGCTTAACGCTGTACGGGGGAACAGATACGCAGTATTTT
CASSLTLYGGTDTQYF
>.|TRBV7-9|.|TRBJ1-1
TGTGCCAGCAGCTTACAATCAGCTGAAGCTTTCTTT
CASSLQSAEAFF
>.|TRBV27|TRBD1|TRBJ1-1
TGTGCCAGCAGCCCAGCGCCGAGGACAGGAGGTGAAGCTTTCTTT
CASSPAPRTGGEAFF
>.|TRBV5-6|TRBD1|TRBJ2-7
TGTGCCAGCAGCAAAGGACAGGGTCTCTACGAGCAGTACTTC
CASSKGQGLYEQYF
>once|TRBV3-1/TRBV3-2|TRBD2|TRBJ2-1
TGTGCCAGCTCGGGACTAGCGGGGTTAGACTACAATGAGCAGTTCTTC
CASSGLAGLDYNEQFF
>.|TRBV5-1|TRBD1|TRBJ1-4
TGCGCCAGCGGGAGGGGACAGGACTTTGAAAAACTGTTTTTT
CASGRGQDFEKLFF
>once|TRBV7-3|TRBD2|TRBJ2-1
TGTGCCAGCAGCCACGGGCGGGGGGACTTAAATGAGCAGTTCTTC
CASSHGRGDLNEQFF
>.|TRBV24-1|TRBD1|TRBJ1-2
TGTGCCACCAGTGATATACCGGGACAGGGTGGCTACACCTTC
CATSDIPGQGGYTF
>.|TRBV30|.|TRBJ1-6
TGTGCCTGGAGTCCAACGGGTTCCACCCTCCACTTT
CAWSPTGSTLHF
>.|TRBV12-1|.|TRBJ1-1
TGTGCCAGCAGCTTTATAAAAGAGTGGGGAGTCAGGGGATTGAACACTGAAGCTTTCTTT
CASSFIKEWGVRGLNTEAFF
>.|TRBV5-4|TRBD1|TRBJ1-3
TGTGCCAGCAGCGTGGGGGGACAGGGATTAGGAAACACCATATATTTT
CASSVGGQGLGNTIYF
>.|TRBV6-5|.|TRBJ1-6
TGTGCCAGCAGTTACTCGGCCGGGGGGGGGTCACCCCTCCACTTT
CASSYSAGGGSPLHF
>.|TRBV5-1|.|TRBJ1-1
TGCGCCAGCAGCGTGGACGGGAACACTGAAGCTTTCTTT
CASSVDGNTEAFF
>.|TRBV30|.|TRBJ1-1
TGTGCCTGGAGTTGGACAGTCGGGTCCGCTGAAGCTTTCTTT
CAWSWTVGSAEAFF
>.|TRBV24-1|.|TRBJ2-5
TGTGCCACCAGTGATCGCTGGGGGCTCGAAGAGACCCAGTACTTC
CATSDRWGLEETQYF
>.|TRBV19|.|TRBJ1-6
TGTGCCACTTCAGTACAGGATAGCTCCTATAATTCACCCCTCCACTTT
CATSVQDSSYNSPLHF
>.|TRBV7-2|.|TRBJ1-2
TGTGCCAGCAGCCTCAACAGGGCGGACGGCTACACCTTC
CASSLNRADGYTF
>.|TRBV29-1|.|TRBJ1-1
TGCAGCGTTTCCGTCAGGGCGAACACTGAAGCTTTCTTT
CSVSVRANTEAFF
>.|TRBV19|TRBD2|TRBJ2-5
TGTGCCAGTAGTTCGACAACGACTAGCGGACCCCAAGAGACCCAGTACTTC
CASSSTTTSGPQETQYF
>once|TRBV5-1|TRBD1|TRBJ1-2
TGCGCCAGCAGCTTGGCGGGGACAGGGGGCAACTATGGCTACACCTTC
CASSLAGTGGNYGYTF
>.|TRBV11-2|TRBD1|TRBJ1-2
TGTGCCAGCAGCTTAGGCGCAGGGGGTCTCGGCTATGGCTACACCTTC
CASSLGAGGLGYGYTF
>few|TRBV28|.|TRBJ2-7
TGTGCCAGCAGCCAGGAGCGGCCCTCCTCCTACGAGCAGTACTTC
CASSQERPSSYEQYF
>.|TRBV11-2|.|TRBJ2-5
TGTGCCAGCAGCTTAGGGGACATCACCGGGGAGACCCAGTACTTC
CASSLGDITGETQYF
>.|TRBV5-8|TRBD1|TRBJ1-4
TGTGCCAGCAGCTTACAGGGGGACGGTGAAAAACTGTTTTTT
CASSLQGDGEKLFF
>.|TRBV6-6|TRBD1|TRBJ1-2
TGTGCCAGCAACCAACAGGGGCTCGACTATGGCTACACCTTC
CASNQQGLDYGYTF
>many|TRBV2|.|TRBJ1-1
TGTGCCAGCAGTGCAAGGAATTGGCTGGGGCGGTTGAACACTGAAGCTTTCTTT
CASSARNWLGRLNTEAFF
>.|TRBV28|.|TRBJ1-3
TGTGCCAGCAGTTTTCATCAGGGGTTGGCTGGAAACACCATATATTTT
CASSFHQGLAGNTIYF
>.|TRBV29-1|TRBD2|TRBJ2-1
TGCAGCGTTGGGACTAGCGGGTTCAGCAATGAGCAGTTCTTC
CSVGTSGFSNEQFF
>few|TRBV4-2|TRBD1|TRBJ1-2
TGTGCCAGCAGCCCGCAGGGGGAAGACTATGGCTACACCTTC
CASSPQGEDYGYTF
>.|TRBV7-2|.|TRBJ2-3
TGTGCCAGCAGCTTAATAGTGGCAGATACGCAGTATTTT
CASSLIVADTQYF
>.|TRBV7-9|.|TRBJ2-2
TGTGCCAGCAGCTTCCCTCGGGTAGCTTGGAACACCGGGGAGCTGTTTTTT
CASSFPRVAWNTGELFF